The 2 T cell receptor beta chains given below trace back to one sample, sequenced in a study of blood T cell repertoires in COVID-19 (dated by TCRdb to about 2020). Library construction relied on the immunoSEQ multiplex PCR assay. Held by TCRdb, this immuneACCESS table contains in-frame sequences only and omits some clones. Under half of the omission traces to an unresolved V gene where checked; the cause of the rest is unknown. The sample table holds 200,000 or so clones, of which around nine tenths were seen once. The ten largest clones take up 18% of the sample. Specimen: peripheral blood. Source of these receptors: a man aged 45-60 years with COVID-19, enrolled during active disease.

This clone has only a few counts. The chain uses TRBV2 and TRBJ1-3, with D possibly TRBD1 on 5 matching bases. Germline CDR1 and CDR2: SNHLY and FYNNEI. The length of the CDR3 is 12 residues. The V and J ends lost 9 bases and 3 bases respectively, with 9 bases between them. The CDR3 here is CARTGLGNTIYF. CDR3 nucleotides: TGTGCCAGAACGGGACTTGGAAACACCATATATTTT.

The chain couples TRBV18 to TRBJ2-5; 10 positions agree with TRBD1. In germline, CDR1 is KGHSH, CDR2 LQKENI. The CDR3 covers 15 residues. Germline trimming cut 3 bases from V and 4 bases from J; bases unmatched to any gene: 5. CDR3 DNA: TGTGCCAGCTCACCCGGGACAGGGGAGGTAGAGACCCAGTACTTC. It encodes CASSPGTGEVETQYF.